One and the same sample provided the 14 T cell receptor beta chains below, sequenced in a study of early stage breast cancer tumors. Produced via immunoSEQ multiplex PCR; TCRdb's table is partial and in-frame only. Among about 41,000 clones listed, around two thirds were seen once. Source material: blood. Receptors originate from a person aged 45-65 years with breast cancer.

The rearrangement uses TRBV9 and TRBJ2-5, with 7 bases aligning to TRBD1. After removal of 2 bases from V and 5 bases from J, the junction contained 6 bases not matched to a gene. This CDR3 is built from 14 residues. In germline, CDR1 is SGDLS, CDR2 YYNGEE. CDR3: CASSVRDSRETQYF. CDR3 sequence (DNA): TGTGCCAGCAGCGTCCGGGACAGCCGGGAGACCCAGTACTTC.

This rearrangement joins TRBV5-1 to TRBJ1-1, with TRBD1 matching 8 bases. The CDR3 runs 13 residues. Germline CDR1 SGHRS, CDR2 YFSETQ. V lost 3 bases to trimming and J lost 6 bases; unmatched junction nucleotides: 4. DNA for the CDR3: TGCGCCAGCAGCTCAACAGGGGGTGCTGAAGCTTTCTTT. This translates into CASSSTGGAEAFF.

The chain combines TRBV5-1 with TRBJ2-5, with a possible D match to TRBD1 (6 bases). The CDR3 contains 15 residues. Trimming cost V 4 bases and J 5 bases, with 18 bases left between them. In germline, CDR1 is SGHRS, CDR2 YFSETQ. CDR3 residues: CASSPSRTVIETQYF. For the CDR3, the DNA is TGCGCCAGCAGCCCCTCCCGGACAGTGATCGAGACCCAGTACTTC.

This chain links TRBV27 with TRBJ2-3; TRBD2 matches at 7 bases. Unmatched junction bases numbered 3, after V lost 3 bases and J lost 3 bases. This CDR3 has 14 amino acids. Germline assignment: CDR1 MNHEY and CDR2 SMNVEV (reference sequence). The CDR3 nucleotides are TGTGCCAGCAGTTTCGGCGGGAGTACAGATACGCAGTATTTT. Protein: CASSFGGSTDTQYF.

This chain's CDR3 is CASSLGTSRRGDTQYF. In DNA form, the CDR3 reads TGTGCCAGCAGCTTGGGGACTAGCCGGAGGGGAGATACGCAGTATTTT. The V gene is TRBV7-3, the J gene TRBJ2-3, with 9 bases identical to TRBD2. There are 16 residues in the CDR3. J lost 5 bases, V lost 3 bases, and 9 bases had no gene match. Germline V gives CDR1 SGHTA, CDR2 FQGTGA.

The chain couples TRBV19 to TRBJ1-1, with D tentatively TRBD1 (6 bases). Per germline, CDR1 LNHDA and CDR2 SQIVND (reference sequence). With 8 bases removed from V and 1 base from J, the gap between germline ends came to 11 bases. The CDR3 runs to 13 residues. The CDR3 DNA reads TGTGCCAGTTGTTTCAGGGGGAACACTGAAGCTTTCTTT. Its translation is CASCFRGNTEAFF.

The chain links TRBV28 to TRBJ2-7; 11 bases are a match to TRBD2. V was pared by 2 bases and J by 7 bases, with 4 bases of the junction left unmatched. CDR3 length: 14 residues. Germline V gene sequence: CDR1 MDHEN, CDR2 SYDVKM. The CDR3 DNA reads TGTGCCAGCAGTTTACTTAGCGGGAGGGTTGAGCAGTACTTC. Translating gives CASSLLSGRVEQYF.

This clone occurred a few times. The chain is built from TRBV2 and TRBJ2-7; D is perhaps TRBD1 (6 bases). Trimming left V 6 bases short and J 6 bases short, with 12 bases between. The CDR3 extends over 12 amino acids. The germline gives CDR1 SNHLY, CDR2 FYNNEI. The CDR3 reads CASRGDIREQYF. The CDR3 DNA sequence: TGTGCCAGCAGAGGGGACATCCGCGAGCAGTACTTC.

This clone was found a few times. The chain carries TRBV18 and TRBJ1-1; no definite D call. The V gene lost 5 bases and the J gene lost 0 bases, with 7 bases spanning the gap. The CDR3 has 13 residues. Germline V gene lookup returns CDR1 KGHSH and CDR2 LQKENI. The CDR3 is CASSENLNTEAFF. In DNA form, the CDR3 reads TGTGCCAGCTCAGAGAATTTGAACACTGAAGCTTTCTTT.

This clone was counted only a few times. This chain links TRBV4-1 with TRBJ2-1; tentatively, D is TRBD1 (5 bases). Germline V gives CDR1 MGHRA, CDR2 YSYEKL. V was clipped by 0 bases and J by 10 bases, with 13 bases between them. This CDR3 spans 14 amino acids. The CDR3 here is CASSQDLGVWEQFF. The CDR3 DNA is TGCGCCAGCAGCCAAGATCTAGGGGTATGGGAGCAGTTCTTC.

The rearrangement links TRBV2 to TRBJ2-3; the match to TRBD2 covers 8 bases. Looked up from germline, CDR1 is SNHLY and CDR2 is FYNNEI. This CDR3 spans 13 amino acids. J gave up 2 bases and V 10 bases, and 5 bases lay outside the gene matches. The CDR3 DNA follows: TGTGCCACCGTAGCGGGATCCACAGATACGCAGTATTTT. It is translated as CATVAGSTDTQYF. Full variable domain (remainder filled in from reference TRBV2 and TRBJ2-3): EPEVTQTPSHQVTQMGQEVILRCVPISNHLYFYWYRQILGQKVEFLVSFYNNEISEKSEIFDDQFSVERPDGSNFTLKIRSTKLEDSAMYFCATVAGSTDTQYFGPGTRLTVL.

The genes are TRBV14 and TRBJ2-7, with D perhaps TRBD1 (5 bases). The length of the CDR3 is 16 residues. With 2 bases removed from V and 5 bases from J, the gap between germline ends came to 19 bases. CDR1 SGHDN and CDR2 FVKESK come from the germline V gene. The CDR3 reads CASSQIIAGWKNEQYF. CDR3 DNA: TGTGCCAGCAGCCAAATCATCGCAGGGTGGAAAAACGAGCAGTACTTC. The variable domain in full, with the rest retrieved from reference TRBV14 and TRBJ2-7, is EAGVTQFPSHSVIEKGQTVTLRCDPISGHDNLYWYRRVMGKEIKFLLHFVKESKQDESGMPNNRFLAERTGGTYSTLKVQPAELEDSGVYFCASSQIIAGWKNEQYFGPGTRLTVT.

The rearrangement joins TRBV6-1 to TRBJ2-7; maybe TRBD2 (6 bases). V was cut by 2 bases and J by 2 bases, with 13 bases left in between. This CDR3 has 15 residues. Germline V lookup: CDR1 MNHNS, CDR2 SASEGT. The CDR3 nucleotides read TGTGCCAGCAGTGAAACGGAGGGGTCCCCCTACGAGCAGTACGTC. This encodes CASSETEGSPYEQYV.

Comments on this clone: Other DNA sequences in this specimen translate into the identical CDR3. The CDR3, as DNA: TGCGCCAGCAGCTCGCGACAGGGCTACGAGCAGTACTTC. It yields the protein CASSSRQGYEQYF. This chain joins TRBV5-1 and TRBJ2-7; TRBD1 aligns across 7 bases. The CDR3 spans 13 residues. V gave up 3 bases and J gave up 3 bases; unmatched junction bases: 3. CDR1 is SGHRS and CDR2 is YFSETQ in the germline V gene.